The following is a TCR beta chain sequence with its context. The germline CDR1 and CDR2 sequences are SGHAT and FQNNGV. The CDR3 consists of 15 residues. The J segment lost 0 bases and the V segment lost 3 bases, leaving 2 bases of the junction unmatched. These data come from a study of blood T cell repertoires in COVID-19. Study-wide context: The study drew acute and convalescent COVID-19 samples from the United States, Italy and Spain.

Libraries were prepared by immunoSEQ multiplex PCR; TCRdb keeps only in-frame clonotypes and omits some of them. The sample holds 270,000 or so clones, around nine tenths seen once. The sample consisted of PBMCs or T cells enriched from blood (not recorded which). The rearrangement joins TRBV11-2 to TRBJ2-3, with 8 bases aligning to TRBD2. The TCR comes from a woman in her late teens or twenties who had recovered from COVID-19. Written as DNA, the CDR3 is TGTGCCAGCAGCTTGCGGGGGGTGAGCACAGATACGCAGTATTTT. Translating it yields CASSLRGVSTDTQYF.